A selection of T cell receptor beta chains follows, all from one sample in a study of blood T cells in healthy people across ages. Each CDR3 protein gets one entry after TCRdb re-called the 5' RACE reads with MiXCR. The top ten hold less than 9.5% of the sample, which has about 1,500,000 distinct CDR3 sequences, approximately 28% seen once. Material: blood. The receptors here all came from a woman under 40 in good health. CDR3s leave out the opening cysteine and the closing phenylalanine or tryptophan.

len,j_gene,v_gene,CDR3aa
10,TRBJ2-1,TRBV20-1,SARFGEETQF
16,TRBJ2-6,TRBV5-1,ASSQWDRTFSGANVLT
11,TRBJ1-3,TRBV25-1,ASRRGVRNTIY
13,TRBJ2-7,TRBV5-1,ASSLMTGLTYEQY
17,TRBJ2-6,TRBV14,ASSQDTGRVWSGANVLT
11,TRBJ2-3,TRBV2,ASSNGTRVTQY
11,TRBJ1-1,TRBV12-3/TRBV12-4,ASTPGQGTEAF
13,TRBJ1-5,TRBV12-3/TRBV12-4,ASSDLRRVNQPQH
15,TRBJ1-2,TRBV25-1,ASSEIVGTGEEYGYT
12,TRBJ2-1,TRBV15,ATSFYGGYNEQF
12,TRBJ1-1,TRBV19,ASSRATGGAEAF
14,TRBJ2-6,TRBV18,ASSRGSNSGANVLT
11,TRBJ2-5,TRBV29-1,SVASGGNNEQY
12,TRBJ2-3,TRBV9,ASSVQLQADTQY
12,TRBJ2-7,TRBV10-3,TISERAGGTEQY
13,TRBJ2-2,TRBV7-3,ASSLGTGKPGERF
12,TRBJ2-5,TRBV5-1,ASSGGTSGETQY
11,TRBJ1-2,TRBV25-1,ASLQGPNYGYT
13,TRBJ1-3,TRBV20-1,SASQAHRAGNTIY
13,-,TRBV5-4,ASSPGGMGSYEQY
13,TRBJ2-7,TRBV5-1,ASSPRTGGGYEQY
14,TRBJ2-2,TRBV7-2,ASSTDRVRGTGELF
14,TRBJ1-5,TRBV19,ASSLPFGTGDQPQH
11,-,TRBV2,ASTLDLGYEQY
14,TRBJ2-1,TRBV20-1,SARDWRGSVYNEQF
13,TRBJ2-7,TRBV20-1,SARDLRTGKYEQY
13,TRBJ2-3,TRBV20-1,SATRGTNQGDTQY
14,TRBJ2-7,TRBV7-9,ASSLMDYRGSHEQY
12,TRBJ2-1,TRBV28,ASSLQTGYNEQF
12,TRBJ2-1,TRBV20-1,SVRRTFSYNEQF
16,TRBJ1-1,TRBV4-1,ASSRGALWARTNTEAF
14,TRBJ2-5,TRBV5-1,ASRNLNGTSRETQY
14,TRBJ1-4,TRBV5-1,ASSSVGGRSGEKLF
14,TRBJ2-3,TRBV6-4,ASSFPGLESTDTQY
14,TRBJ2-7,TRBV12-3/TRBV12-4,ASSLVRRGRAYEQY
10,TRBJ2-3,TRBV20-1,SARPGGDTQY
16,TRBJ2-2,TRBV2,ASRTGTGPRPNTGELF
13,TRBJ2-6,TRBV7-9,TSSSQDSGANVLT
18,TRBJ2-3,TRBV7-8,ASSQAGGHRGTSGRTTQY
16,TRBJ1-6,TRBV7-2,ASSPRVGGSSYNSPLH
9,TRBJ2-5,TRBV2,ARTGGETQY
11,TRBJ2-1,TRBV14,ASSQGGEGEQF
11,TRBJ1-5,TRBV12-5,ASGSSGNQPQH
19,TRBJ2-5,TRBV3-1,ASSPKPGRGETSNSPETQY
12,TRBJ2-4,TRBV6-2/TRBV6-3,ASRTQGAGNIQY
13,-,TRBV19,ASSISTSGNDEQY
11,TRBJ2-5,TRBV29-1,SVATGIQETQY
12,TRBJ1-3,TRBV7-2,ASNNRGSGNTIY
13,TRBJ1-2,TRBV4-1,ASSLDLTVIYGYT
13,TRBJ2-5,TRBV13,ASSFPSVDKDEQY
12,-,TRBV4-1,ASSPEPSPLEQY
12,TRBJ2-7,TRBV7-2,ASSFTDLSYEQY
13,TRBJ2-3,TRBV4-1,ASSQGWAGTDTQY
14,TRBJ2-7,TRBV28,ASSLVGLAGTYEQY
11,TRBJ1-1,TRBV2,ASAGGVNTEAF
11,TRBJ2-4,TRBV29-1,SARDRAWDIQY
12,TRBJ1-2,TRBV28,ASSNPRRPYGYT
13,TRBJ1-2,TRBV7-9,ASSLFIGGADGYT